Listed here is a single T cell receptor beta chain. The data originate from a study of blood T cell repertoires in COVID-19. Study-level information: The study drew acute and convalescent COVID-19 samples from the United States, Italy and Spain. T cells, B-cell-depleted T cells, or PBMCs provided the cDNA or gDNA that served as material.

This CDR3 region has 15 residues. The V gene's germline CDR1 is LGHNA and CDR2 YNFKEQ. Losses at the gene ends were 0 bases for V and 6 bases for J; bases not matched to a gene: 1. Methods used by the authors: Using reference gene primer amplification, nucleated cell counts were estimated. The table came from immunoSEQ multiplex PCR; TCRdb's copy has only in-frame clones and leaves some out. From that table come the V and J calls and clone size; the DNA was used to work out D and trimming. The table lists approximately 130,000 clones, around four fifths of them singletons. The specimen sequenced was peripheral blood. This sequence joins TRBV4-2 and TRBJ2-3; 12 bases align to TRBD2. The source of this sequence is a human donor in a cohort sampled during active COVID-19. Here the CDR3 reads CASSQDGTSGDTQYF. CDR3 coding DNA: TGTGCCAGCAGCCAAGATGGGACTAGCGGGGATACGCAGTATTTT.